The 6 T cell receptor beta chains reported below all come from one sample, sequenced in a study of neurological immune-mediated disorders. The time point is: longitudinal time-point 1 (baseline). From the 5' RACE reads, TCRdb called clonotypes with MiXCR, one entry per CDR3 protein. This table has approximately 36,000 distinct CDR3 sequences, around 2.9% appearing once. Sequenced input: PBMCs. These receptors were taken from a woman aged 55-69 years with multiple sclerosis.

In this sample, this clonotype turned up many times. The chain recombines TRBV3-1 with TRBJ2-1; possibly TRBD1 for D (7 bases). Looked up from germline, CDR1 is LGHDT and CDR2 is YNNKEL (reference sequence). This CDR3 region has 18 residues. Trimming removed 1 base from V and 4 bases from J, with 20 bases in between. CDR3 bases: TGTGCCAGCAGCCAAGGTCACAGAGCCAGGGGGGAGTACAATGAGCAGTTCTTC. Translated: CASSQGHRARGEYNEQFF.

This clonotype has a count of ten or more. The V and J genes are TRBV7-7 and TRBJ2-1, with D perhaps matching TRBD2 (6 bases). This CDR3 has 15 amino acids. V was cut by 6 bases and J by 0 bases, with 12 bases left in between. Germline-derived CDR1 and CDR2 are SSHAT and FNYEAQ (reference sequence). CDR3 sequence: CASSDSGGSYNEQFF. The CDR3 region has the DNA TGTGCCAGCAGTGATAGCGGTGGCTCCTACAATGAGCAGTTCTTC.

The gene calls are TRBV5-1 and TRBJ2-3; D uncertain. This CDR3 has 15 residues. V gave up 2 bases and J gave up 6 bases, with 16 bases separating them. Germline V gene data show CDR1 as SGHRS and CDR2 as YFSETQ. CDR3 coding DNA: TGCGCCAGCAGCTTCTTCAGTGGGGTCGGGGATACGCAGTATTTT. Amino acids: CASSFFSGVGDTQYF.

This clonotype was counted at least ten times. The chain carries TRBV20-1 and TRBJ2-6; D is possibly TRBD1 (5 bases). V lost 5 bases and J 5 bases, leaving 13 bases between the germline ends. The V gene's germline CDR1 is DFQATT and CDR2 SNEGSKA (reference sequence). There are 14 residues in the CDR3. This CDR3 is CSAGRGQRANVLTF. As DNA, the CDR3 is TGCAGTGCTGGTAGGGGCCAGCGGGCCAACGTCCTGACTTTC.

This clonotype was observed at least ten times. At one boundary the junction diverges from the germline segment, which might be a read error. This chain links TRBV28 with TRBJ2-7, with unresolved D. This CDR3 comprises 12 residues. Germline CDR1 MDHEN, CDR2 SYDVKM. The CDR3, as DNA: TGTGACAGCACCACTCTTCGCGGCGAGCAGTACTTC. It encodes CDSTTLRGEQYF. The whole variable domain, remainder taken from reference TRBV28 and TRBJ2-7, is DVKVTQSSRYLVKRTGEKVFLECVQDMDHENMFWYRQDPGLGLRLIYFSYDVKMKEKGDIPEGYSVSREKKERFSLILESASTNQTSMYLCDSTTLRGEQYFGPGTRLTVT.

This clonotype was picked up many times. The rearrangement uses TRBV20-1 and TRBJ2-5; D is ambiguous. The CDR3 length is 15 residues. Between the trimmed V and J ends, which lost 3 bases and 1 base, there was a span of 15 bases. Per the germline V gene, CDR1 is DFQATT and CDR2 is SNEGSKA (reference sequence). The CDR3 protein is CSASNRANPQETQYF. CDR3 DNA sequence: TGCAGTGCTAGCAACCGGGCCAACCCCCAAGAGACCCAGTACTTC.